The present TCR beta chain was sequenced within a study of cytomegalovirus exposure and HLA in healthy donors. PCR primers comprised 60 Vbeta and 13 Jbeta primers. Data came from immunoSEQ multiplex PCR; TCRdb stores just in-frame clones and leaves some out. The sample yields roughly 130,000 clones, 79% seen once. Germline V gene lookup returns CDR1 SGHAT and CDR2 FQDESV (reference sequence). Between the trimmed V and J ends, which lost 3 bases and 8 bases, there was a span of 8 bases. The CDR3 totals 13 residues. General study findings and limits: At a 0.05 false discovery rate, a later analysis found about 17,000 TCR beta sequences to be associated with HLA alleles.

Concerning this clone itself: Its antigen remains unidentified.

Sequencing input: PBMCs. The rearrangement links TRBV11-1 to TRBJ1-6; D gene uncertain. This TCR derives from a man between 18 and 35 years old in good health and CMV-seronegative. The CDR3 is CASSLAGYSPLHF. DNA of the CDR3: TGTGCCAGCAGCTTGGCGGGCTATTCACCCCTCCACTTT.